The entry below describes one T cell receptor (beta chain). From germline, CDR1 is SGHVS and CDR2 FNYEAQ. J was trimmed by 9 bases and V by 4 bases; bases with no gene match: 8. This CDR3 spans 16 amino acids. This entry is derived from a study of blood T cell repertoires in COVID-19. At the level of the study: Sites in the United States, Italy and Spain provided acute and convalescent COVID-19 samples. T cells, B-cell-depleted T cells, or PBMCs supplied cDNA or gDNA.

Original data processing: Reference gene primer amplification in the assay estimated nucleated cell counts. Sequencing used immunoSEQ multiplex PCR; TCRdb keeps in-frame clones, though not all of them. For V, J and clone size, that table is used; D and trimming come from the DNA. Found here are 200,000 to 250,000 clones, about nine tenths of them singletons; the top ten hold approximately 2.6%. The chain links TRBV7-6 to TRBJ2-1, with 14 bases matching TRBD2. The sequence was obtained from a woman aged 55-75 years with acute or convalescent COVID-19. The sequenced sample was peripheral blood. CDR3 sequence reads: CASSSRTSGRSVEQFF. As DNA, the CDR3 is TGTGCCAGCAGCTCTCGGACTAGCGGGAGGTCGGTTGAGCAGTTCTTC.